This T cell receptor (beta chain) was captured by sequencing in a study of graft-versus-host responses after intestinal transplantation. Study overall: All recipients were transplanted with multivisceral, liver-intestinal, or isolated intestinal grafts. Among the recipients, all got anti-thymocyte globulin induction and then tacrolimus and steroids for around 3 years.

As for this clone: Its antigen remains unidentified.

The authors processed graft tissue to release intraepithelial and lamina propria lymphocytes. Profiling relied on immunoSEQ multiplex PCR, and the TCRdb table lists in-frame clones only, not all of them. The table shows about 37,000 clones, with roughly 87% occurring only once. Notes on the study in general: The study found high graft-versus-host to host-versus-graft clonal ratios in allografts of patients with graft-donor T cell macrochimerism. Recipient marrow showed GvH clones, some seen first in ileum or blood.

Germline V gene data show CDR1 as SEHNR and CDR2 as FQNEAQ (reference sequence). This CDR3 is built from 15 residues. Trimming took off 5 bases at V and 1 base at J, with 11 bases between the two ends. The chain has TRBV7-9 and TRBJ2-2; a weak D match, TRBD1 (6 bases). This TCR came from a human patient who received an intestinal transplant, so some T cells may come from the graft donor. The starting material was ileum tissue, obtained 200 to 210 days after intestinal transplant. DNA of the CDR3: TGTGCCAGCAGCCCAAAAGGGGGGAACACCGGGGAGCTGTTTTTT. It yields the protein CASSPKGGNTGELFF.